This T cell receptor beta chain came from a study of T-cell memory formation after mild COVID-19. At the level of the study: Most TCR clusters belonged to a single donor. Study conclusions and caveats: Some SARS-CoV-2-responding clones were already detected in memory before infection.

This clonotype was counted between two and nine times. Its antigen is currently unknown. TCRdb itself ran the 5' RACE reads through MiXCR, one entry per CDR3 protein. The profile shows fewer than 600,000 distinct CDR3 sequences, less than 25% of them singletons. The V end was cut by 3 bases, the J end by 6 bases, with 16 bases between. The CDR3 has 14 residues. Germline lookup yields CDR1 SQVTM and CDR2 ANQGSEA. The chain combines TRBV29-1 with TRBJ2-3; D call uncertain. Sample: PBMCs or a T cell subset sorted from them (not recorded which). The receptor's source is an adult woman who had mild COVID-19 (a few samples of this study predate the infection). Cell type and time point are not known. As DNA, the CDR3 is TGCAGCGTTGACCCTATTCGCGCACCGGATACGCAGTATTTT. As protein: CSVDPIRAPDTQYF.